Below, 26 T cell receptor beta chains from the same sample are listed, as sequenced in a study of blood T cell repertoires in COVID-19. Clones were read by immunoSEQ multiplex PCR, and TCRdb kept only the in-frame ones, dropping some. The profile shows 500,000 to 600,000 clones, roughly 89% of them singletons. The source material was peripheral blood. Source of these receptors: a woman aged 50 to 60 with COVID-19, enrolled during active disease.

This sequence joins TRBV11-2 and TRBJ2-2; D might be TRBD2 (5 bases). V was cut by 2 bases and J by 8 bases, with 9 bases left in between. Per the germline V gene, CDR1 is SGHAT and CDR2 is FQNNGV. The CDR3 is 13 residues long. CDR3 bases: TGTGCCAGCAGCTTACGGGGAAGTGGGGAGCTGTTTTTT. Residues: CASSLRGSGELFF.

The V gene is TRBV4-2, the J gene TRBJ1-2; weak D call: TRBD1 (6 bases). Between the trimmed V and J ends, which lost 7 bases and 2 bases, there was a span of 11 bases. The CDR3 loop spans 13 amino acids. Germline assignment: CDR1 LGHNA and CDR2 YNFKEQ. CDR3 sequence (DNA): TGTGCCAGCACCGACGACAGGAACTATGGCTACACCTTC. Its translation: CASTDDRNYGYTF.

This clone was recorded once. The V call is TRBV2, the J call TRBJ2-2; D might be TRBD2 (6 bases). V gave up 5 bases and J gave up 6 bases, with 10 bases separating them. Germline CDR1 and CDR2: SNHLY and FYNNEI. The CDR3 length is 13 residues. The CDR3 DNA is TGTGCCAGCAGTCTGACTAGACCCGGGGAGCTGTTTTTT. Protein product: CASSLTRPGELFF.

The chain carries TRBV27 and TRBJ2-7; perhaps TRBD2 as D (6 bases). Germline V gene sequence: CDR1 MNHEY, CDR2 SMNVEV (reference sequence). V was trimmed by 6 bases and J by 2 bases, leaving 14 bases between them. The CDR3 totals 14 residues. CDR3 coding DNA: TGTGCCAGCAGACGGAGGGCCGAAGCCTACGAGCAGTACTTC. Amino acids: CASRRRAEAYEQYF.

The chain uses TRBV12-5 and TRBJ1-3; a weak D match, TRBD1 (6 bases). The length of the CDR3 is 13 residues. V dropped 1 base and J dropped 7 bases, with 8 bases sitting between them. Looked up from germline, CDR1 is LGHNT and CDR2 is FRNRAP. The CDR3 loop is CASGLGQGNTIYF. The CDR3 nucleotides read TGTGCTAGTGGTTTGGGGCAGGGGAACACCATATATTTT. The variable domain in full, completed from reference TRBV12-5 and TRBJ1-3, reads DARVTQTPRHKVTEMGQEVTMRCQPILGHNTVFWYRQTMMQGLELLAYFRNRAPLDDSGMPKDRFSAEMPDATLATLKIQPSEPRDSAVYFCASGLGQGNTIYFGEGSWLTVV.

The chain recombines TRBV7-9 with TRBJ1-4; TRBD1 matches 9 bases. The V gene's germline CDR1 is SEHNR and CDR2 FQNEAQ (reference sequence). With V trimmed by 8 bases and J by 0 bases, 10 bases remained unmatched. The CDR3 consists of 17 residues. The CDR3 sequence: CASSGPGQGTTNEKLFF. DNA of the CDR3: TGTGCCAGCTCTGGGCCGGGACAGGGCACAACTAATGAAAAACTGTTTTTT.

V gene TRBV29-1 combines with J gene TRBJ2-1, with 8 bases identical to TRBD2. The CDR3 runs 16 residues. V shed 5 bases and J 1 base; nucleotides not matched to a gene: 10. In germline, CDR1 is SQVTM, CDR2 ANQGSEA. The CDR3 here is CSVLGSGGYSYNEQFF. Here the CDR3 DNA reads TGCAGCGTTTTGGGGAGCGGGGGCTATTCCTACAATGAGCAGTTCTTC.

The chain combines TRBV6-5 with TRBJ2-7; no definite D call. CDR3 size: 14 residues. Trimming removed 2 bases from V and 0 bases from J, with 8 bases in between. CDR1 and CDR2 (germline): MNHEY, SVGAGI. The CDR3, as DNA: TGTGCCAGCAGTTACGTCGCAGGCTCCTACGAGCAGTACTTC. Translated, it gives CASSYVAGSYEQYF.

This chain connects TRBV6-5 to TRBJ2-2, with 7 positions matching TRBD1. After removal of 5 bases from V and 4 bases from J, the junction contained 4 bases not matched to a gene. CDR1 and CDR2 (germline): MNHEY, SVGAGI. CDR3 size: 14 residues. The CDR3 DNA follows: TGTGCCAGCAGTCTGACAGGGAGCACCGGGGAGCTGTTTTTT. Its protein product is CASSLTGSTGELFF.

The rearrangement joins TRBV18 to TRBJ1-1; D perhaps matches TRBD1 (5 bases). Germline assignment: CDR1 KGHSH and CDR2 LQKENI. The CDR3 is made up of 13 amino acids. Between the trimmed V and J ends, which lost 5 bases and 0 bases, there was a span of 7 bases. The CDR3 bases are TGTGCCAGCTCAGGGGCTATGAACACTGAAGCTTTCTTT. Translating gives CASSGAMNTEAFF.

This chain connects TRBV6-2 or TRBV6-3 to TRBJ1-5; the D is unclear. The CDR3 sequence is 14 residues long. Germline CDR1 and CDR2: MNHEY and SVGEGT. Trimming shortened V by 4 bases and J by 6 bases, and 13 bases separated the two germline ends. The chain's CDR3 is CASSWVPEGQPQHF. The CDR3 nucleotides read TGTGCCAGCAGTTGGGTTCCGGAGGGTCAGCCCCAGCATTTT.

The chain uses TRBV4-1 and TRBJ1-4; D unresolved. The germline CDR1 and CDR2 sequences are MGHRA and YSYEKL. Trimming took 0 bases from V and 6 from J, leaving 14 bases between them. The CDR3 runs to 16 residues. The CDR3 DNA reads as TGCGCCAGCAGCCAAGATCGGATCCTGGGAGATGAAAAACTGTTTTTT. Protein product: CASSQDRILGDEKLFF.

The rearrangement uses TRBV28 and TRBJ1-5; D call uncertain. CDR3 length equals 14 residues. Germline V CDR1 and CDR2: MDHEN, SYDVKM. Trimming removed 5 bases at V and 1 base at J, with 9 bases between. The CDR3 sequence: CASSLTRSNQPQHF. The CDR3 DNA is TGTGCCAGCAGTCTCACCAGGAGCAATCAGCCCCAGCATTTT.

The V and J genes are TRBV7-9 and TRBJ1-2; D possibly corresponds to TRBD1 (5 bases). The V gene's germline CDR1 is SEHNR and CDR2 FQNEAQ (reference sequence). This CDR3 region has 12 residues. V lost 5 bases, J lost 7 bases, and 11 bases lay in between. CDR3 coding DNA: TGTGCCAGCAGCCGGGACTTCCCTGGCTACACCTTC. It codes for CASSRDFPGYTF.

This rearrangement joins TRBV28 to TRBJ1-2; D not certain. Between the trimmed V and J ends, which lost 11 bases and 3 bases, there was a span of 16 bases. The CDR3 loop spans 13 amino acids. The germline CDR1 and CDR2 sequences are MDHEN and SYDVKM. CDR3 in DNA: TGTGCCTCCAGTTTGGGAGGACACTATGGCTACACCTTC. It translates to CASSLGGHYGYTF.

This clone has a single count. CDR3: CASSGGLAGASYNEQFF. Here the CDR3 DNA reads TGCGCCAGCAGTGGCGGACTAGCGGGGGCCTCCTACAATGAGCAGTTCTTC. The V and J genes are TRBV10-2 and TRBJ2-1; 13 bases are a match to TRBD2. The CDR3 loop spans 17 amino acids. CDR1 WSHSY and CDR2 SAAADI come from the germline V gene. Trimming took 4 bases from V and 0 from J; bases not matched to a gene: 3.

The genes are TRBV6-5 and TRBJ1-6, with D possibly matching TRBD1 (6 bases). CDR1 MNHEY and CDR2 SVGAGI come from the germline V gene. Trimming removed 7 bases at V and 4 bases at J, with 14 bases between. The CDR3 has 15 amino acids. The CDR3: CASKVRGSYNSPLHF. CDR3 sequence (DNA): TGTGCCAGCAAGGTCAGGGGATCTTATAATTCACCCCTCCACTTT.

This clone was picked up one time. This chain connects TRBV29-1 to TRBJ2-1; TRBD2 might be the D (6 bases). The CDR3 length is 11 residues. Germline V gene lookup returns CDR1 SQVTM and CDR2 ANQGSEA. The CDR3: CSSRLDNEQFF. CDR3 DNA sequence: TGCAGTTCCAGACTAGACAATGAGCAGTTCTTC.

The J gene is TRBJ1-1, the V gene TRBV3-1 (or the pseudogene TRBV3-2); D not resolved. With 1 base removed from V and 7 bases from J, the gap between germline ends came to 10 bases. The CDR3 is 13 residues long. CDR1 and CDR2 (germline): LGHDT, YNNKEL (reference sequence). As DNA, the CDR3 is TGTGCCAGCAGCCAAGGAGGATCACTTGAAGCTTTCTTT. This gives the protein CASSQGGSLEAFF.

The genes are TRBV19 and TRBJ1-1, with D possibly matching TRBD1 (6 bases). The CDR3 covers 13 residues. With 3 bases removed from V and 8 bases from J, the gap between germline ends came to 13 bases. CDR1 and CDR2 (germline): LNHDA, SQIVND (reference sequence). The CDR3: CASSIGQLTEAFF. For the CDR3, the DNA is TGTGCCAGTAGTATTGGACAGCTAACCGAAGCTTTCTTT.

This chain links TRBV7-8 with TRBJ1-4; D unclear. CDR1 is SGHVS, CDR2 FQNEAQ, per germline. Trimming left V 1 base short and J 8 bases short, with 20 bases between. The CDR3 sequence is 17 residues long. CDR3 region: CASSLGPSRPSGEKLFF. CDR3 nucleotides: TGTGCCAGCAGCTTAGGGCCCTCCCGCCCCTCCGGGGAAAAACTGTTTTTT.

The CDR3 region has the DNA TGTGCCAGCAGTGAATCAATGGGACAAAAGGGAGAGACCCAGTACTTC. Protein sequence: CASSESMGQKGETQYF. The chain links TRBV25-1 to TRBJ2-5; weak D call: TRBD1 (6 bases). The CDR3 contains 16 residues. Germline lookup yields CDR1 MGHDK and CDR2 SYGVNS. Trimming removed 1 base from V and 4 bases from J, with 16 bases in between.

This clone was seen just once. The chain combines TRBV20-1 with TRBJ2-5; tentatively, D is TRBD1 (5 bases). V was pared by 3 bases and J by 0 bases, with 14 bases between. Germline CDR1 DFQATT, CDR2 SNEGSKA (reference sequence). The CDR3 covers 15 residues. The CDR3 sequence is CSASIAGKYQETQYF. CDR3 nucleotides: TGCAGTGCTAGTATAGCAGGGAAGTACCAAGAGACCCAGTACTTC.

The table lists this clone with a few counts. The rearrangement joins TRBV2 to TRBJ2-7, with 15 bases fitting TRBD2. V trimming: 8 bases; J trimming: 0 bases; junction bases outside the gene matches: 11. Germline loops: CDR1 SNHLY, CDR2 FYNNEI. CDR3 size: 18 residues. For the CDR3, the DNA is TGTGCCAGCCTCCTGGGACTAGCGGGGGGCCCAAGCTCCTACGAGCAGTACTTC. Its translation is CASLLGLAGGPSSYEQYF.

The chain employs TRBV6-1 and TRBJ2-7; D not resolved. Deletions cut 2 bases from V and 4 bases from J, with 9 bases between. The germline gives CDR1 MNHNS, CDR2 SASEGT. The CDR3 contains 13 residues. The CDR3 is CASSELPEYEQYF. CDR3 nucleotide sequence: TGTGCCAGCAGTGAATTGCCAGAATACGAGCAGTACTTC.

V usage is TRBV6-2 or TRBV6-3 and J usage is TRBJ2-5; 9 nucleotides line up with TRBD1. Germline loops: CDR1 MNHEY, CDR2 SVGEGT. Germline trimming cut 6 bases from V and 5 bases from J; bases unmatched to any gene: 13. The CDR3 consists of 16 residues. The DNA for the CDR3 is TGTGCCAGCAGCCCTATCAAAACAGGGGGCGAGGAGACCCAGTACTTC. Amino acid sequence: CASSPIKTGGEETQYF.